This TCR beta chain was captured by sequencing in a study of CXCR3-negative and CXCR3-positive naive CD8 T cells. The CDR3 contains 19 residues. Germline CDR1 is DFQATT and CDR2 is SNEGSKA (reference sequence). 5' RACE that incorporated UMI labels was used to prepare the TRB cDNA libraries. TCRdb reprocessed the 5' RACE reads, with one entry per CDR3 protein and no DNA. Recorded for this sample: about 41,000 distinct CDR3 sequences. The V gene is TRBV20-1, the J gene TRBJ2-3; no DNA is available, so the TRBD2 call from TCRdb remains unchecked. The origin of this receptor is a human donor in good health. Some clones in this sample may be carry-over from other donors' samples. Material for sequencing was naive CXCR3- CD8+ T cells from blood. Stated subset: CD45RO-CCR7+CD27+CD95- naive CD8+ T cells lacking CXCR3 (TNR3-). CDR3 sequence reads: CSAREESVFDYLSTDTQYF.